The sequence of this T cell receptor beta chain was determined in a study of blood T cell repertoires in COVID-19. Background on the study: Both acute and convalescent COVID-19 samples were obtained from the United States, Italy and Spain. PBMCs, B-cell-depleted T cells, or T cells provided the cDNA or gDNA that made up the material.

Enrollees, about 18 to 89 years old, lived in about two dozen US areas. Participants' own reports of clinical history determined their cohort assignment. Produced via immunoSEQ multiplex PCR; TCRdb's table is partial and in-frame only. In the table there are 390,000 or so clones, about 87% of which are singletons. Between the trimmed V and J ends, which lost 2 bases and 5 bases, there was a span of 12 bases. In germline, CDR1 is MNHEY, CDR2 SMNVEV (reference sequence). The CDR3 runs to 14 residues. This clonotype was sampled from a woman between 45 and 65 years old who had recovered from COVID-19. Sequencing used PBMCs or T cells enriched from blood (not recorded which). The chain couples TRBV27 to TRBJ1-2, with D perhaps TRBD1 (6 bases). CDR3 DNA sequence: TGTGCCAGCAGTTTAAGTGGGGGCTTTTATGGCTACACCTTC. This sequence encodes CASSLSGGFYGYTF.